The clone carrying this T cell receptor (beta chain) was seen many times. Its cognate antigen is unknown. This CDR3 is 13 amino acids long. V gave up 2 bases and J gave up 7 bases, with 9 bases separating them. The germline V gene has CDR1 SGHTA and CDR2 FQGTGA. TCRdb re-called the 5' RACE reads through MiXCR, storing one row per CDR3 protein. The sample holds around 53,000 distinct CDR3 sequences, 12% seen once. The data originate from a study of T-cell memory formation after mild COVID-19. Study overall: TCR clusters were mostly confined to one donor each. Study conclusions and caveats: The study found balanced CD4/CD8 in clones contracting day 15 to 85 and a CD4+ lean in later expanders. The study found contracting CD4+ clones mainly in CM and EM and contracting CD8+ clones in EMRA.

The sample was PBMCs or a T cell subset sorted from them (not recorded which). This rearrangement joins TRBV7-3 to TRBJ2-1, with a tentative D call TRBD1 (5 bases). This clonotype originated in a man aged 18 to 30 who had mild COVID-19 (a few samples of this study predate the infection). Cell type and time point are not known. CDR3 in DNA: TGTGCCAGCAGCTTACAACCAGGGAATGAGCAGTTCTTC. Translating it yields CASSLQPGNEQFF.